Given below is one T cell receptor beta chain in context. As yet, its antigen is unknown. Using immunoSEQ multiplex PCR, the repertoire was profiled, and TCRdb retains in-frame clones only, with some absent. Of roughly 25,000 clones detected, approximately 93% appear once; the ten largest clones hold over 2.5%. The source of the sample is a study of chemoradiotherapy in HPV16-positive cancers. Overall study context: Candidate HPV-specific T-cell clones and common TCR motifs came from functional assays in two HPV16-positive patients.

Study results and limitations: Only a couple of HPV16-positive patients supplied the functional HPV-specificity definition. HPV-responsive T-cell expansion during chemoradiotherapy was linked to improved recurrence-free survival in HPV16-positive patients. During treatment, candidate HPV-specific clones and E7-related motifs expanded in tumor.

CDR3 length: 13 residues. Germline loops: CDR1 SGHRS, CDR2 YFSETQ. Losses at the gene ends were 4 bases for V and 2 bases for J; bases not matched to a gene: 2. Sampling was performed from a patient who underwent chemoradiotherapy. The V and J genes are TRBV5-1 and TRBJ2-5; 7 nucleotides agree with TRBD1. The receptor was isolated from a human donor with HPV-associated anogenital cancer. CDR3 protein: CASSGQVQETQYF. The CDR3 region has the DNA TGCGCCAGCAGCGGACAGGTACAAGAGACCCAGTACTTC.